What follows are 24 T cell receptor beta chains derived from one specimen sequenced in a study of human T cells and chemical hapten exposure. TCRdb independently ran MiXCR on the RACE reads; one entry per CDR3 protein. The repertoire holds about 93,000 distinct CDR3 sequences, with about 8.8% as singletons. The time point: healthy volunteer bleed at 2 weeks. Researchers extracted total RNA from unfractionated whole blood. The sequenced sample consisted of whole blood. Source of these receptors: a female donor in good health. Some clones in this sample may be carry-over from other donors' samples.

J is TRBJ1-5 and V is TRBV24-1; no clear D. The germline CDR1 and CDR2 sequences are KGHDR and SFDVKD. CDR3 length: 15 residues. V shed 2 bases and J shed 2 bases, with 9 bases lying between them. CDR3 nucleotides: TGTGCCACCAGTGATTCTCGGCAGGGCAATCAGCCCCAGCATTTT. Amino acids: CATSDSRQGNQPQHF.

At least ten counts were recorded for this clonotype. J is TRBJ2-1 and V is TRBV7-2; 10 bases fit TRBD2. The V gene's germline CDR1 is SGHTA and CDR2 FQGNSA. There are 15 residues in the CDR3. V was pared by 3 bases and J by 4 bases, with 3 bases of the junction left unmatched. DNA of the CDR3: TGTGCCAGCAGCTTGGGGACTAGCGTTTACAATGAGCAGTTCTTC. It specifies CASSLGTSVYNEQFF.

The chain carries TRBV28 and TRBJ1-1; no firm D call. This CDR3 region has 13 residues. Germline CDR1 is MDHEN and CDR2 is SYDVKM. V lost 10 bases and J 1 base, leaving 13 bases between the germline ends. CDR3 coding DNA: TGTGCCACTACAGACGGACCGAACACTGAAGCTTTCTTT. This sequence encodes CATTDGPNTEAFF. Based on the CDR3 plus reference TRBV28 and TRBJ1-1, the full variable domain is DVKVTQSSRYLVKRTGEKVFLECVQDMDHENMFWYRQDPGLGLRLIYFSYDVKMKEKGDIPEGYSVSREKKERFSLILESASTNQTSMYLCATTDGPNTEAFFGQGTRLTVV.

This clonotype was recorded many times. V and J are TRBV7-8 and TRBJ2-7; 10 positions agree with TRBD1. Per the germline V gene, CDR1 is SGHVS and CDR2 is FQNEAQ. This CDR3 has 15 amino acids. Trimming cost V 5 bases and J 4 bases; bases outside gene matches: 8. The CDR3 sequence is CASSGGTGALYEQYF. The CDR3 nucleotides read TGTGCCAGCAGCGGCGGGACAGGGGCGTTGTACGAGCAGTACTTC.

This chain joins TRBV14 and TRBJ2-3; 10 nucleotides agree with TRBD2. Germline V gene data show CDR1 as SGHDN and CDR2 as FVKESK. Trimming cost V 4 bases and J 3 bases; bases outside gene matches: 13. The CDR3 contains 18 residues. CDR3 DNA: TGTGCCAGCAGCCCCTTAGCGGGAGGAATGGGCGCAACAGATACGCAGTATTTT. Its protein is CASSPLAGGMGATDTQYF.

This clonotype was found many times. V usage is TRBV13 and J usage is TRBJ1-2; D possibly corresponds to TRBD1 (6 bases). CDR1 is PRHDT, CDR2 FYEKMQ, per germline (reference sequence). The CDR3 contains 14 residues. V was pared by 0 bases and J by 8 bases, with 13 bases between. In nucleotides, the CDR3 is TGTGCCAGCAGCTTAGGCAGGGGATTATGGGGCTACACCTTC. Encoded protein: CASSLGRGLWGYTF.

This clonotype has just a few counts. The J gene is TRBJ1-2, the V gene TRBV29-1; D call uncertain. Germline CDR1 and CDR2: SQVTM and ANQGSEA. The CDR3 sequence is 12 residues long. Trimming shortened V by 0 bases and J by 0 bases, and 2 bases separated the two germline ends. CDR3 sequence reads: CSVEDANYGYTF. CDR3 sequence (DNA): TGCAGCGTTGAAGACGCTAACTATGGCTACACCTTC.

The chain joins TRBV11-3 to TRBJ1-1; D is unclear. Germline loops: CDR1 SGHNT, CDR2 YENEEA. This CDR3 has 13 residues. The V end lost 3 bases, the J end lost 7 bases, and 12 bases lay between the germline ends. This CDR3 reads CASSFAGGGEAFF. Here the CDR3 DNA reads TGTGCCAGCAGCTTCGCCGGTGGCGGTGAAGCTTTCTTT.

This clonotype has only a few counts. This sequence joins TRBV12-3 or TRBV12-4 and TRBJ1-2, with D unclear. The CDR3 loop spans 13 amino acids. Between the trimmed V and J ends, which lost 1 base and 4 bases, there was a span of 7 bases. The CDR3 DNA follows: TGTGCCAGCAGTTTAGGAGGGCGCTATGGCTACACCTTC. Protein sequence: CASSLGGRYGYTF.

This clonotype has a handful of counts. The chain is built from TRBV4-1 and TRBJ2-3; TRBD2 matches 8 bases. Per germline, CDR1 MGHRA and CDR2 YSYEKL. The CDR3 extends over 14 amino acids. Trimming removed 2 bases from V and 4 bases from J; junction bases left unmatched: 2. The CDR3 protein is CASSQTSGADTQYF. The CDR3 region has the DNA TGCGCCAGCAGCCAAACTAGCGGCGCAGATACGCAGTATTTT.

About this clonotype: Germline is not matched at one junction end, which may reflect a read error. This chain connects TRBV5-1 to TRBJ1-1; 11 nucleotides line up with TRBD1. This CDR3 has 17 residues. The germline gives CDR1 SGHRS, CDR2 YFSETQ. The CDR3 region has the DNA TGCGCCAGCAGCCCACAACCGGGACAGGGGGTGGGGACTGAAGATTTCTTT. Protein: CASSPQPGQGVGTEDFF.

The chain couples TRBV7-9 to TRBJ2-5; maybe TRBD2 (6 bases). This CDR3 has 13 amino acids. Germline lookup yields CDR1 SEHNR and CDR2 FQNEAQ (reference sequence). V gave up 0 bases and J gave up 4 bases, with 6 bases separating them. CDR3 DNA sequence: TGTGCCAGCAGCTTAGCGGGAGGAGAGACCCAGTACTTC. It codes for CASSLAGGETQYF.

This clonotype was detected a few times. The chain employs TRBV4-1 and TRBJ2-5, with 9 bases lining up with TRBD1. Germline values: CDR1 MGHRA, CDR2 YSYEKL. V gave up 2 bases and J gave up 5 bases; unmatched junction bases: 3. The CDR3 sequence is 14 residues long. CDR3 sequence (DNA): TGCGCCAGCAGCCAAACAGGGGGCGCGGAGACCCAGTACTTC. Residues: CASSQTGGAETQYF.

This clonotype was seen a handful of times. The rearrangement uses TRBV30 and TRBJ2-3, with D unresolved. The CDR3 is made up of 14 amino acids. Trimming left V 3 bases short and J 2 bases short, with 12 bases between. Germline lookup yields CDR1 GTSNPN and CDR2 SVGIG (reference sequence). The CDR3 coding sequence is TGTGCCTGGAGCCCTAGAAGGATCACAGATACGCAGTATTTT. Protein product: CAWSPRRITDTQYF.

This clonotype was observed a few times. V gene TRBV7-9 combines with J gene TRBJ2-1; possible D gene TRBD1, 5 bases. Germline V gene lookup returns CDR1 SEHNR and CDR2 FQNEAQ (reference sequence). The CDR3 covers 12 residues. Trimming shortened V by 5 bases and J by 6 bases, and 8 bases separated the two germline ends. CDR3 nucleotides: TGTGCCAGCAGCACAACAGGCAATGAGCAGTTCTTC. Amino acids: CASSTTGNEQFF.

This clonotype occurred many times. The CDR3 loop reads CASSIRTGKWTEAFF. The CDR3 DNA reads as TGTGCCAGCAGCATCCGGACAGGGAAATGGACTGAAGCTTTCTTT. V gene TRBV7-2 combines with J gene TRBJ1-1; 8 nucleotides line up with TRBD1. CDR1 and CDR2 from the germline V gene are SGHTA and FQGNSA. The CDR3 covers 15 residues. Trimming cost V 5 bases and J 5 bases; bases outside gene matches: 10.

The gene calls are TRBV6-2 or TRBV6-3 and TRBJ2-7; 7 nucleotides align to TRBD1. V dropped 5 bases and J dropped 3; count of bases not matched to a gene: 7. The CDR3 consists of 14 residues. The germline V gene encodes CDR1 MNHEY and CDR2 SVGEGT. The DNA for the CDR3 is TGTGCCAGCAGTATGACAGGGCAGCTCTACGAGCAGTACTTC. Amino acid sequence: CASSMTGQLYEQYF.

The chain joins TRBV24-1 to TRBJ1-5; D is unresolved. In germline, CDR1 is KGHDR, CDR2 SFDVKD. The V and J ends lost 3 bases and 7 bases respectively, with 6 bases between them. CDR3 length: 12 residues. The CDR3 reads CATSDPGQPQHF. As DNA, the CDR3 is TGTGCCACCAGTGATCCCGGACAGCCCCAGCATTTT.

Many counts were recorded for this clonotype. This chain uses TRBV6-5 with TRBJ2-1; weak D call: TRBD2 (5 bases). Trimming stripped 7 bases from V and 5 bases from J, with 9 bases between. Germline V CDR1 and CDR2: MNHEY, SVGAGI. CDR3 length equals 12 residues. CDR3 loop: CASKRGNNEQFF. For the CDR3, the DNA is TGTGCCAGCAAGCGAGGGAACAATGAGCAGTTCTTC.

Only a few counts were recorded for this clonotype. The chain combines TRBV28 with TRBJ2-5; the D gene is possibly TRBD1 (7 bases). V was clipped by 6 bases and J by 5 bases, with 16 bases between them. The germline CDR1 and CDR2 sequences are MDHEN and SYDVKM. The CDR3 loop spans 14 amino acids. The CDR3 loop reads CASRHRGGRETQYF. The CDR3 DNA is TGTGCCAGCAGGCACAGGGGAGGACGGGAGACCCAGTACTTC.

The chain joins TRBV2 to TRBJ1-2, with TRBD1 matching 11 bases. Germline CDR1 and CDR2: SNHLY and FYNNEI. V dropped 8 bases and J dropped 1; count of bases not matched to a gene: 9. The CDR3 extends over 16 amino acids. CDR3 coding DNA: TGTGCCAGCCCGTTCCCGGGACAGGGGGGTAACTATGGCTACACCTTC. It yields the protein CASPFPGQGGNYGYTF.

This CDR3 is CASSVGHQNYGYTF. The DNA of the CDR3 is TGTGCCAGCAGCGTCGGACACCAAAACTATGGCTACACCTTC. The chain employs TRBV7-2 and TRBJ1-2; D may be TRBD1 (5 bases). CDR3 length equals 14 residues. CDR1 is SGHTA, CDR2 FQGNSA, per germline. V was trimmed by 5 bases and J by 2 bases, leaving 12 bases between them.

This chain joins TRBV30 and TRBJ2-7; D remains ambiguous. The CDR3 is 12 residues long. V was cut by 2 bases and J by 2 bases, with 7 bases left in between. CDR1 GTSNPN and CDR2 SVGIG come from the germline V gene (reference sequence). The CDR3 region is CAWSFDPYEQYF. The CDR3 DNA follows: TGTGCCTGGAGTTTCGACCCCTACGAGCAGTACTTC. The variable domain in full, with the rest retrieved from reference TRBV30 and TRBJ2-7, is SQTIHQWPATLVQPVGSPLSLECTVEGTSNPNLYWYRQAAGRGLQLLFYSVGIGQISSEVPQNLSASRPQDRQFILSSKKLLLSDSGFYLCAWSFDPYEQYFGPGTRLTVT.

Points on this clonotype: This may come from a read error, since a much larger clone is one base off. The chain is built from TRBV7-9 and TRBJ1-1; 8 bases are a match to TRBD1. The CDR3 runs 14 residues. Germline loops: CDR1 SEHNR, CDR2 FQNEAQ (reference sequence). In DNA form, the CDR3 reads TGTGCCAGCAGCTCAGGGGGCGGGAAGACTGAAACTTTCTTT. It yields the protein CASSSGGGKTETFF.